The entry that follows covers one TCR beta chain sequence. The PCR made use of 60 Vbeta and 13 Jbeta primers. Measured with immunoSEQ multiplex PCR; TCRdb has only the in-frame clones, and not every one. The profile shows around 200,000 clones, 70% to 85% of them singletons. This sample was taken from a study of cytomegalovirus exposure and HLA in healthy donors. The CDR3 loop spans 16 amino acids. Germline V gene sequence: CDR1 MNHEY, CDR2 SMNVEV (reference sequence). J was trimmed by 6 bases and V by 4 bases; bases with no gene match: 9. The chain couples TRBV27 to TRBJ2-1; 10 bases map to TRBD1. Sequencing was performed on PBMCs. This TCR was recovered from a woman aged 60-75 years in good health and CMV-seropositive. This CDR3 reads CASSSLDRGLFNEQFF. CDR3 coding DNA: TGTGCCAGCAGTTCCCTCGACAGGGGGCTCTTCAATGAGCAGTTCTTC.